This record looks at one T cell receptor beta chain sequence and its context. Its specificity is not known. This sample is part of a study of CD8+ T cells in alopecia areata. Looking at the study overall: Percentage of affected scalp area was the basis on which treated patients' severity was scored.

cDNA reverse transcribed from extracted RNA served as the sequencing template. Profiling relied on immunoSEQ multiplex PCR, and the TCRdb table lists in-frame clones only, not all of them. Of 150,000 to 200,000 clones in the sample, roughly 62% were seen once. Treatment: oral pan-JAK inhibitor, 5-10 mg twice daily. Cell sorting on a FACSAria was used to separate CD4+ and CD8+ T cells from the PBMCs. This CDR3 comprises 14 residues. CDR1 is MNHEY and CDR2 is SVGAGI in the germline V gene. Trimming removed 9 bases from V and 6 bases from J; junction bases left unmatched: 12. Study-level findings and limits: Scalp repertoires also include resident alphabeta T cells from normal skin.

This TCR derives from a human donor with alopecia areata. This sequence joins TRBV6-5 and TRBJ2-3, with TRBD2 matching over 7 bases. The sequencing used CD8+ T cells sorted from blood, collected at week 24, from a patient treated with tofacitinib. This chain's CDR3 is CASLGGDGADTQYF. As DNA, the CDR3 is TGTGCCAGTTTGGGGGGGGACGGGGCGGATACGCAGTATTTT.